The present T cell receptor beta chain was sequenced within a study of cytotoxic CD8 clonotypes in ibrutinib-treated CLL. Study-wide context: Included were 11 relapsed/refractory and approximately 15 treatment-naive patients, of whom about 18 were IGHV unmutated.

Some clones are missing from TCRdb's copy, which holds only in-frame ones; the method was immunoSEQ multiplex PCR. The sample holds about 160,000 clones, roughly four fifths seen once. Concerning this clone itself: Its matching antigen is unknown.

Whole-study findings and limits: Treatment saw public clonotypes, which were uncommon, either contract or stay stable.

V shed 8 bases, J shed 0 bases, and the junction held 13 bases outside the gene matches. CDR1 is MDHEN and CDR2 is SYDVKM in the germline V gene. This CDR3 is built from 18 residues. The chain carries TRBV28 and TRBJ2-3; TRBD2 agrees at 11 bases. Sequencing was performed on PBMCs, taken after 12 months of ibrutinib treatment. This TCR was recovered from a human donor with chronic lymphocytic leukemia. The CDR3 DNA is TGTGCCAGCCTTGACTGGACTAGCGGGTTAACTAGCACAGATACGCAGTATTTT. The encoded protein is CASLDWTSGLTSTDTQYF.